This T cell receptor beta chain was identified during a study of cytomegalovirus exposure and HLA in healthy donors. Per germline, CDR1 LNHDA and CDR2 SQIVND (reference sequence). Trimming removed 4 bases from V and 4 bases from J; junction bases left unmatched: 3. The CDR3 extends over 13 amino acids. The PCR made use of 60 Vbeta and 13 Jbeta primers. Produced via immunoSEQ multiplex PCR; TCRdb's table is partial and in-frame only. This table has around 300,000 clones, approximately 84% appearing once. The rearrangement joins TRBV19 to TRBJ1-1, with 7 bases fitting TRBD1. This sequence originates from a woman aged 40 to 50 in good health and CMV-seropositive. Sequencing used PBMCs. This CDR3 is CASSTQGSTEAFF. Here the CDR3 DNA reads TGTGCCAGTAGTACACAGGGGAGCACTGAAGCTTTCTTT.